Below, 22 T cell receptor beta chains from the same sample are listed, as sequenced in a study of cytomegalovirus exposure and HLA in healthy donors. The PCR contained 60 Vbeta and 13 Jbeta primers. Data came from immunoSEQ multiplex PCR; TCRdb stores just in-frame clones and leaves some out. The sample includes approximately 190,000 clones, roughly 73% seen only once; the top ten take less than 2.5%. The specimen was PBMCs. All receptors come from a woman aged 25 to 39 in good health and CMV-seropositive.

The CDR3 region is CASSRGETPYEQYF. The CDR3, as DNA: TGTGCCAGTAGTAGGGGGGAGACCCCCTACGAGCAGTACTTC. The chain couples TRBV19 to TRBJ2-7, with D maybe TRBD2 (6 bases). CDR3 length: 14 amino acids. Trimming removed 4 bases from V and 2 bases from J, with 12 bases in between. CDR1 and CDR2 from the germline V gene are LNHDA and SQIVND (reference sequence).

The CDR3 sequence is CAWSLAGRTYEQYF. The CDR3, as DNA: TGTGCCTGGAGTCTAGCGGGGAGGACCTACGAGCAGTACTTC. The chain links TRBV30 to TRBJ2-5, with 9 bases lining up with TRBD2. The DNA end is a closer match to TRBJ2-7, so the J assignment may be wrong. Germline CDR1 is GTSNPN and CDR2 is SVGIG (reference sequence). CDR3 length: 14 residues.

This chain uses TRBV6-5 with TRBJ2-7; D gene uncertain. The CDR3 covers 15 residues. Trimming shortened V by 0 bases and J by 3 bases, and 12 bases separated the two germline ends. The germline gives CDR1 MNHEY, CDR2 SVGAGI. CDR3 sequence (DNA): TGTGCCAGCAGTTACTCTCCTACCTTCGTCTACGAGCAGTACTTC. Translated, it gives CASSYSPTFVYEQYF.

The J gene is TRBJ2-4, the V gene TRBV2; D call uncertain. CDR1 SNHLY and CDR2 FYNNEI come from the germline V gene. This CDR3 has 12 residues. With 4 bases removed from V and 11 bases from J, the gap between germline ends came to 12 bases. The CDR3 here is CASSGGSSVQYF. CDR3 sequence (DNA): TGTGCCAGCAGTGGCGGAAGCTCTGTTCAGTACTTC. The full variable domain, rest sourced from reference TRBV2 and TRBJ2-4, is EPEVTQTPSHQVTQMGQEVILRCVPISNHLYFYWYRQILGQKVEFLVSFYNNEISEKSEIFDDQFSVERPDGSNFTLKIRSTKLEDSAMYFCASSGGSSVQYFGAGTRLSVL.

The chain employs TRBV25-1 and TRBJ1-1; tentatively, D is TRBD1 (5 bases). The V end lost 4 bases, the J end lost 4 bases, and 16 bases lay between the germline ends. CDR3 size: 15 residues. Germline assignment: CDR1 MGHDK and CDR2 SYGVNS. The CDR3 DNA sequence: TGTGCCAGCAGTGCCTATCAGGGCGGTGGCACTGAAGCTTTCTTT. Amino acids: CASSAYQGGGTEAFF.

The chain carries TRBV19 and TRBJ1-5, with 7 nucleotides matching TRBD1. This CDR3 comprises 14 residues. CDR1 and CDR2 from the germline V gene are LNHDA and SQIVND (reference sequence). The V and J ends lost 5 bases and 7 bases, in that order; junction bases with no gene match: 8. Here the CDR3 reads CASSPRQGRQPQHF. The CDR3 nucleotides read TGTGCCAGTAGTCCAAGACAGGGCCGGCAGCCCCAGCATTTT.

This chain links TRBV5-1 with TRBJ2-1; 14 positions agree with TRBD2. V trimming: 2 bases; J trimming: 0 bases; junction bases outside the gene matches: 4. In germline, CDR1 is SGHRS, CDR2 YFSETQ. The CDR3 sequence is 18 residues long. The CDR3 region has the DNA TGCGCCAGCAGCTTAGGACTAGCGGGGGGCCTCTCCTACAATGAGCAGTTCTTC. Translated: CASSLGLAGGLSYNEQFF.

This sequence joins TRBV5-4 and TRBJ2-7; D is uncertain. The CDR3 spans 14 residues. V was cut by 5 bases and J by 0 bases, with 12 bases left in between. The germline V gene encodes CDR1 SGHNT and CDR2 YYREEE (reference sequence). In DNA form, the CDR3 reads TGTGCCAGCAGATCTAGTTCCAGCTCCTACGAGCAGTACTTC. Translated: CASRSSSSSYEQYF. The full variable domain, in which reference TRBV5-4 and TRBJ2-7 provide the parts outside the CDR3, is ETGVTQSPTHLIKTRGQQVTLRCSSQSGHNTVSWYQQALGQGPQFIFQYYREEENGRGNFPPRFSGLQFPNYSSELNVNALELDDSALYLCASRSSSSSYEQYFGPGTRLTVT.

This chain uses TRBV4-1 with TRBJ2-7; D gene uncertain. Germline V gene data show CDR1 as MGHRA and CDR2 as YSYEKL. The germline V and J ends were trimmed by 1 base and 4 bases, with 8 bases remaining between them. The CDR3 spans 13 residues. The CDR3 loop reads CASSQGSQYEQYF. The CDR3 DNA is TGCGCCAGCAGCCAAGGTTCACAATACGAGCAGTACTTC.

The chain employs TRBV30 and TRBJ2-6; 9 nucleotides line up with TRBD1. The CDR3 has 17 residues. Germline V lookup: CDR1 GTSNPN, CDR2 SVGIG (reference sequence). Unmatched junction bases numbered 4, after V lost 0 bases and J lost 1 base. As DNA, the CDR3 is TGTGCCTGGAGTGTTAACAGGGGGCGATCTGGGGCCAACGTCCTGACTTTC. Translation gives CAWSVNRGRSGANVLTF.

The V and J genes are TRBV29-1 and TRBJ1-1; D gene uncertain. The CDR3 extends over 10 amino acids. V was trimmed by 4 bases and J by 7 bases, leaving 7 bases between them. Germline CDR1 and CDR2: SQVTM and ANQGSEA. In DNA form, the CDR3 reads TGCAGCGTTGGAGCGGTTGAAGCTTTCTTT. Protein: CSVGAVEAFF.

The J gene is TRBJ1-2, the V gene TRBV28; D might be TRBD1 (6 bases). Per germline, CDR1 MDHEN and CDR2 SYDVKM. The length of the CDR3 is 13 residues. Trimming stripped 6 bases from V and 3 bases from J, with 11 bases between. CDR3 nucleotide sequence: TGTGCCAGCAGGTCGGACAGAGACTATGGCTACACCTTC. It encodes CASRSDRDYGYTF.

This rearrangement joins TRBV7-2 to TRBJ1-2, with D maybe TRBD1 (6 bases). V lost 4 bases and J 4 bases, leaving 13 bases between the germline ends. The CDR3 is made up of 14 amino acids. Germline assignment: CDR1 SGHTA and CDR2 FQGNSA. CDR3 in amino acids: CASSSYRGSYGYTF. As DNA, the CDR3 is TGTGCCAGCAGCTCCTATAGGGGGAGCTATGGCTACACCTTC.

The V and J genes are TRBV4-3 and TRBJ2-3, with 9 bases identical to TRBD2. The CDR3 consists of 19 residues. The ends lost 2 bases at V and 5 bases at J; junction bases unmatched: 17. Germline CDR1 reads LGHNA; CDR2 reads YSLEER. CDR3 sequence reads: CASSQRRALAGAVGDTQYF. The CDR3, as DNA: TGCGCCAGCAGCCAAAGACGGGCCTTAGCGGGGGCCGTAGGAGATACGCAGTATTTT.

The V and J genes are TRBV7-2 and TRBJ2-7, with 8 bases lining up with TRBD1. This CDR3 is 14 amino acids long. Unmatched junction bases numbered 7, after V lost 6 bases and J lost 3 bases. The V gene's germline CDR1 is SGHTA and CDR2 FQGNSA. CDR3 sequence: CASRVGTGLYEQYF. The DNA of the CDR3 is TGTGCCAGCAGGGTGGGGACAGGCCTCTACGAGCAGTACTTC.

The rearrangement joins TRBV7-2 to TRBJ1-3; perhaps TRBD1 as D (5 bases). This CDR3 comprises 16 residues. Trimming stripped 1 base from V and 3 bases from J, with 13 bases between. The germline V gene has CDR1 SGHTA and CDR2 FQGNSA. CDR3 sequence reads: CASSLDLGRSGNTIYF. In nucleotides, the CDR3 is TGTGCCAGCAGCTTAGATTTGGGGCGCAGTGGAAACACCATATATTTT.

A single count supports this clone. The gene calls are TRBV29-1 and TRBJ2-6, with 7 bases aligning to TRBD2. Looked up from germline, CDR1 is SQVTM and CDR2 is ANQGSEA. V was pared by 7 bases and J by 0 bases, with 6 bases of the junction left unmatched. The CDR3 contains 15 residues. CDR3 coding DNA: TGCAGCGCCGTTAGCGGGTACTCTGGGGCCAACGTCCTGACTTTC. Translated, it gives CSAVSGYSGANVLTF.

CDR3 region: CASRKGPGINEKLFF. The DNA for the CDR3 is TGTGCCAGCAGGAAGGGGCCAGGGATTAATGAAAAACTGTTTTTT. The rearrangement uses TRBV7-2 and TRBJ1-4; weak D call: TRBD1 (5 bases). In germline, CDR1 is SGHTA, CDR2 FQGNSA. The V end lost 6 bases, the J end lost 4 bases, and 15 bases lay between the germline ends. The CDR3 has 15 residues.

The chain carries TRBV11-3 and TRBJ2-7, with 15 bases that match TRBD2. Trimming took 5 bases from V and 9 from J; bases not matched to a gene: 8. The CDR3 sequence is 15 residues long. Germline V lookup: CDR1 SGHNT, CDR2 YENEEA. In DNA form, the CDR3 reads TGTGCCAGCAGCCCGGGACTAGCGGGAGGATTGGTGCAGTACTTC. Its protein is CASSPGLAGGLVQYF.

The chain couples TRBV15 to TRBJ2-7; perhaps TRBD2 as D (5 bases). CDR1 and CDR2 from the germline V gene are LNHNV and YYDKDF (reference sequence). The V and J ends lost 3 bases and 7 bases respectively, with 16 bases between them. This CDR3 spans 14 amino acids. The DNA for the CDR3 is TGTGCCACCAGCAGGACCAGAGGGCGCGGGGAGCAGTACTTC. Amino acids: CATSRTRGRGEQYF. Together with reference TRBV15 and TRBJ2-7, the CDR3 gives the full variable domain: DAMVIQNPRYQVTQFGKPVTLSCSQTLNHNVMYWYQQKSSQAPKLLFHYYDKDFNNEADTPDNFQSRRPNTSFCFLDIRSPGLGDTAMYLCATSRTRGRGEQYFGPGTRLTVT.

The CDR3 loop is CASSPLKGQKNTEAFF. The CDR3 DNA reads TGTGCCAGCTCACCACTCAAGGGACAGAAGAACACTGAAGCTTTCTTT. The gene calls are TRBV18 and TRBJ1-1; 7 positions match TRBD1. Germline loops: CDR1 KGHSH, CDR2 LQKENI. Losses at the gene ends were 1 base for V and 1 base for J; bases not matched to a gene: 6. The CDR3 sequence is 16 residues long.

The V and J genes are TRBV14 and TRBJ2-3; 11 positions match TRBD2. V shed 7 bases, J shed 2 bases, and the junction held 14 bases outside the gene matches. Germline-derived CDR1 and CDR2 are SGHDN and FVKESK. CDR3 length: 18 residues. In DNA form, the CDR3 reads TGTGCCAGCAAAGCGGGAGGGACTAGCGGATTTTACACAGATACGCAGTATTTT. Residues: CASKAGGTSGFYTDTQYF.